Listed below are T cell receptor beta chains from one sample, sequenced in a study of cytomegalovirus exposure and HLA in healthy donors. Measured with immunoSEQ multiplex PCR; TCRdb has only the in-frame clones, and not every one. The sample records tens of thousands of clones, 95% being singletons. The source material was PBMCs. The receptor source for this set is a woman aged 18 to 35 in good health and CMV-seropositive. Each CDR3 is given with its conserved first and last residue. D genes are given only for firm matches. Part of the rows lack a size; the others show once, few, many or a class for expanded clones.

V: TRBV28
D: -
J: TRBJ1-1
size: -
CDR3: CASSTPFRGNTEAFF
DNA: TGTGCCAGCAGTACACCGTTCAGGGGTAACACTGAAGCTTTCTTT

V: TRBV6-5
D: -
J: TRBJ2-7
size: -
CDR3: CASSPGHLYEQYF
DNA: TGTGCCAGCAGCCCGGGACACCTCTACGAGCAGTACTTC

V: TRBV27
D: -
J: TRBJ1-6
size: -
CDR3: CASSLGGVESPLHF
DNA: TGTGCCAGCAGTTTAGGGGGCGTTGAATCACCCCTCCACTTT

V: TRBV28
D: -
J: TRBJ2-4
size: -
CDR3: CASSLSLEGAKNIQYF
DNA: TGTGCCAGCAGTTTAAGTTTGGAGGGGGCCAAAAACATTCAGTACTTC

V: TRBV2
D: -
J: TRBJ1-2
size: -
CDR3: CASIRGETGYTF
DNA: TGTGCCAGCATCCGGGGGGAAACTGGCTACACCTTC

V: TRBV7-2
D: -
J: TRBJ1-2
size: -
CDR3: CASSLAATGPYGYTF
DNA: TGTGCCAGCAGCTTAGCGGCGACAGGACCTTATGGCTACACCTTC

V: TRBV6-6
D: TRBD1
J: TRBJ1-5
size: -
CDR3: CASTAGGEQPQHF
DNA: TGTGCCAGCACAGCAGGGGGCGAGCAGCCCCAGCATTTT

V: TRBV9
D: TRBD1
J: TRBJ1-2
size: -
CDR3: CASSPSPDRGINYGYTF
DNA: TGTGCCAGCAGCCCTAGCCCGGACAGGGGCATTAACTATGGCTACACCTTC

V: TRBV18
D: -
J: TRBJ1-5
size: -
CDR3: CASSPFSTGLLRQPQHF
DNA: TGTGCCAGCTCACCATTTTCCACGGGACTTCTAAGACAGCCCCAGCATTTT

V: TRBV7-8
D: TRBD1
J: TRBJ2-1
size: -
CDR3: CASSLFHGTGGMGEQFF
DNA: TGTGCCAGCAGCTTATTTCACGGGACAGGGGGCATGGGCGAGCAGTTCTTC

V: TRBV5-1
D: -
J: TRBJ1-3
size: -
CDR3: CASSQGASGNTIYF
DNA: TGCGCCAGCAGCCAGGGTGCGTCTGGAAACACCATATATTTT

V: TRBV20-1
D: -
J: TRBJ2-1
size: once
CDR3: CSAPRVNEQFF
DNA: TGCAGTGCTCCGCGCGTCAATGAGCAGTTCTTC

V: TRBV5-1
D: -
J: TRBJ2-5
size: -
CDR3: CASSLATSPGQETQYF
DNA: TGCGCCAGCAGCTTGGCGACATCTCCAGGCCAAGAGACCCAGTACTTC

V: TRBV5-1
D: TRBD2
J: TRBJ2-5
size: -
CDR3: CASSLGLAGVTYQETQYF
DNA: TGCGCCAGCAGCTTGGGACTAGCGGGGGTAACGTACCAAGAGACCCAGTACTTC

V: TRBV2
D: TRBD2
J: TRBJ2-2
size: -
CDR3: CASRGSGRATGELFF
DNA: TGTGCCAGCCGTGGCAGCGGGAGGGCCACCGGGGAGCTGTTTTTT

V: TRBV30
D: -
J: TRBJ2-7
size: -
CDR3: CAWSAQTLAGEQYF
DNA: TGTGCCTGGAGTGCCCAAACACTGGCGGGGGAGCAGTACTTC

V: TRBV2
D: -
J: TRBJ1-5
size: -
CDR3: CASAASRDKGTINQPQHF
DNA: TGTGCCAGCGCAGCTTCCCGGGACAAGGGAACGATTAATCAGCCCCAGCATTTT

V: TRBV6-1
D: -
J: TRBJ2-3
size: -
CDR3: CAISWDFTDTQYF
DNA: TGTGCCATTAGCTGGGACTTTACAGATACGCAGTATTTT

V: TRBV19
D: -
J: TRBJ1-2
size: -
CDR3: CASSMVAGPVYGYTF
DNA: TGTGCCAGTAGTATGGTGGCAGGGCCGGTCTATGGCTACACCTTC

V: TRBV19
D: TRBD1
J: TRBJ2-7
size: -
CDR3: CASSPTGGLYEQYF
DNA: TGTGCCAGTAGTCCGACAGGGGGTTTGTACGAGCAGTACTTC

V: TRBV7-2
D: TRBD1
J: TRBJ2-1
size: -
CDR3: CASSLDRGMYNEQFF
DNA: TGTGCCAGCAGCTTGGACAGGGGTATGTACAATGAGCAGTTCTTC

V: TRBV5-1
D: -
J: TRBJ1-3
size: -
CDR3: CASSLPRAAGNTIYF
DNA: TGCGCCAGCAGCTTGCCCAGGGCGGCTGGAAACACCATATATTTT

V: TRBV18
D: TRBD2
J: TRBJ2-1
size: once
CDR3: CASSPRVAGGRNEQFF
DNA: TGTGCCAGCTCACCAAGGGTAGCGGGGGGGCGCAATGAGCAGTTCTTC

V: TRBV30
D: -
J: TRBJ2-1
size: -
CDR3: CAWRDSSSYNEQFF
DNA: TGTGCCTGGAGAGACAGTTCCTCCTACAATGAGCAGTTCTTC

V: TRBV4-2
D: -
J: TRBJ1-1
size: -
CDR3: CASNAGGANEAFF
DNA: TGTGCCAGCAACGCGGGGGGGGCTAATGAAGCTTTCTTT

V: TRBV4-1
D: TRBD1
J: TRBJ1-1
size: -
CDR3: CASSHRGQGNTEAFF
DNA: TGCGCCAGCAGCCATAGGGGGCAAGGGAACACTGAAGCTTTCTTT

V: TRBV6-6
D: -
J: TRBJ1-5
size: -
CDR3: CASSSQGPGQPQHF
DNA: TGTGCCAGCAGTTCCCAGGGGCCGGGTCAGCCCCAGCATTTT

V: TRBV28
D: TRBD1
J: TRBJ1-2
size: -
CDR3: CASSVPGTGGFGYTF
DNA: TGTGCCAGCAGTGTCCCCGGGACAGGGGGTTTTGGCTACACCTTC

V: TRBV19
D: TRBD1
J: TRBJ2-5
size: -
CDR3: CASSVKGQGVRETQYF
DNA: TGTGCCAGTAGTGTTAAGGGACAGGGGGTGCGGGAGACCCAGTACTTC

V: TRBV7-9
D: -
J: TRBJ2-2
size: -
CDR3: CAPRGNTGELFF
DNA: TGTGCCCCCAGGGGTAACACCGGGGAGCTGTTTTTT

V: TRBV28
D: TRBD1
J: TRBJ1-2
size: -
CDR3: CATRWTGYNYGYTF
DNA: TGTGCCACCCGCTGGACAGGGTATAACTATGGCTACACCTTC

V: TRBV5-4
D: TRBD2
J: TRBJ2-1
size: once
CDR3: CASSLDSGTYNEQFF
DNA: TGTGCCAGCAGCTTGGATAGCGGGACCTACAATGAGCAGTTCTTC

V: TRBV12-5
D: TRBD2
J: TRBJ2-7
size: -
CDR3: CASGLVPETSGPPGNYEQYF
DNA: TGTGCTAGTGGTTTGGTACCTGAGACTAGCGGCCCACCAGGAAACTACGAGCAGTACTTC

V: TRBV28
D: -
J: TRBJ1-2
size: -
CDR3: CASVGQPYSYGYTF
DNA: TGTGCCAGCGTAGGACAGCCCTATTCCTATGGCTACACCTTC

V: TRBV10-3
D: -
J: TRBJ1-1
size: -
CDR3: CAITQSGATEAFF
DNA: TGTGCCATCACGCAGTCAGGGGCCACTGAAGCTTTCTTT

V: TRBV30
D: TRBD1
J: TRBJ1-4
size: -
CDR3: CAWTPGQALPELFF
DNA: TGTGCCTGGACCCCGGGACAGGCCCTCCCCGAACTGTTTTTT

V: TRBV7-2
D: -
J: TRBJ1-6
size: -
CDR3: CASTQSLGQNNSPLHF
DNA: TGTGCCAGCACCCAATCGCTTGGACAGAACAATTCACCCCTCCACTTT

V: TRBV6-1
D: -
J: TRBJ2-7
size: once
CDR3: CASTTLEGPVWQYF
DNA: TGTGCCAGCACGACCCTTGAGGGCCCTGTTTGGCAGTACTTC

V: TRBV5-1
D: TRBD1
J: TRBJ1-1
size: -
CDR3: CASSQGQGNIMNTEAFF
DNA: TGCGCCAGCAGCCAGGGACAGGGGAACATCATGAACACTGAAGCTTTCTTT

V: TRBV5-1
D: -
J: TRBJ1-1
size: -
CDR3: CASGGSFDLNTEAFF
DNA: TGCGCCAGCGGAGGGTCGTTCGACCTTAACACTGAAGCTTTCTTT

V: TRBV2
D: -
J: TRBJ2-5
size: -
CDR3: CASGSEETQYF
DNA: TGTGCCAGCGGTAGCGAGGAGACCCAGTACTTC

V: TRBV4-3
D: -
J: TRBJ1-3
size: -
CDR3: CASSQDPEYTTGNTIYF
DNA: TGCGCCAGCAGCCAAGACCCCGAATACACCACTGGAAACACCATATATTTT

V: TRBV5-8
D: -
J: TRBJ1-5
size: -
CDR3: CASTSPRDTDSNQPQHF
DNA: TGTGCCAGCACCTCCCCCCGGGACACCGATAGCAATCAGCCCCAGCATTTT

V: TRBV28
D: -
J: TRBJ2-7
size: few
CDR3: CASSRDETRRPAPSYEQCF
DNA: TGTGCCAGCAGTCGAGACGAGACTAGAAGGCCCGCCCCGTCCTACGAGCAGTGCTTC

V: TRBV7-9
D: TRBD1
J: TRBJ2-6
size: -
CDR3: CASRRTGTRSGANVLTF
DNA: TGTGCCAGCAGGCGGACAGGTACAAGATCTGGGGCCAACGTCCTGACTTTC

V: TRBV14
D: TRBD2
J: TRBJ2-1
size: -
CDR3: CASSPPGGLSYNEQFF
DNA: TGTGCCAGCAGCCCTCCGGGGGGTCTCTCCTACAATGAGCAGTTCTTC